The present entry profiles one T cell receptor (beta chain) with its context. There are 17 residues in the CDR3. CDR1 is SGHRS, CDR2 YFSETQ, per germline. Trimming left V 2 bases short and J 7 bases short, with 21 bases between. This record comes from a study of blood T cell repertoires in COVID-19. The protocol was immunoSEQ multiplex PCR, while the TCRdb copy is restricted to in-frame clones and leaves out a portion. The sample consists of approximately 84,000 clones, approximately 87% of them appearing once. The chain joins TRBV5-1 to TRBJ2-2; D is uncertain. This sequence was found in a human donor in a cohort sampled during active COVID-19. The sequencing sample was made of peripheral blood. CDR3 loop: CASSLSPFNGLDGELFF. CDR3 in DNA: TGCGCCAGCAGCTTAAGTCCCTTCAACGGGTTGGACGGGGAGCTGTTTTTT.